The rows below give T cell receptor beta chains drawn from one sample of a study of blood T cell repertoires in COVID-19. The data were produced by immunoSEQ multiplex PCR, yet TCRdb's version contains in-frame clones alone and is incomplete. The sample shows some 250,000 clones, about 84% of them seen only once. The sequenced sample was peripheral blood. Receptors originate from a man older than 75 with acute or convalescent COVID-19. The CDR3 runs from the conserved cysteine through the conserved F or W. D genes are given only for firm matches. Size values are once, few and many counts, or a class for expanded clones, and some rows have none.

TGTGCCGGCTCGACAGGGGACTATGGCTACACCTTC CAGSTGDYGYTF - TRBJ1-2 TRBV6-5 TRBD1
TGTGCCACCAGTGATGATCAGTCTGGGGCCAACGTCCTGACTTTC CATSDDQSGANVLTF - TRBJ2-6 TRBV24-1 -
TGTGCCAGTAGTATTCTGGCTAGCGCTACCTACAATGAGCAGTTCTTC CASSILASATYNEQFF - TRBJ2-1 TRBV19 -
TGTGCCAGCAGTTTTCTGGGACTTGGCACAGATACGCAGTATTTT CASSFLGLGTDTQYF few TRBJ2-3 TRBV28 -
TGCGCCAGCAGCTTGGATAGGCCGGGACAGTATTCTAGCACAGATACGCAGTATTTT CASSLDRPGQYSSTDTQYF - TRBJ2-3 TRBV5-1 TRBD1
TGTGCCATCAGTGAGGAGGGAGGGAACACTGAAGCTTTCTTT CAISEEGGNTEAFF - TRBJ1-1 TRBV10-3 -
TGTGCCAGCAGCCATGAGGACAGGGGTTCACCCCTCCACTTT CASSHEDRGSPLHF once TRBJ1-6 TRBV3-1/TRBV3-2 TRBD1
TGTGCCAGCAGCCTACGACCGGGACAGCTCCCTTATGGCTACACCTTC CASSLRPGQLPYGYTF - TRBJ1-2 TRBV3-1/TRBV3-2 TRBD1
TGCAGCGTTGGGATCCGGACAGGGGCAAACACCATATATTTT CSVGIRTGANTIYF - TRBJ1-3 TRBV29-1 TRBD1
TGTGCCAGCAGCGTCCTCTCGGACAGGAGCTCCTATAATTCACCCCTCCACTTT CASSVLSDRSSYNSPLHF - TRBJ1-6 TRBV2 TRBD1
TGTGCCAGCAGTTACCAGGTACGGGGGGACACTGAAGCTTTCTTT CASSYQVRGDTEAFF - TRBJ1-1 TRBV6-5 -
TGTGCCAGCAGCCAAGATCGGGCTAGCCTCCTCTCCTACAATGAGCAGTTCTTC CASSQDRASLLSYNEQFF - TRBJ2-1 TRBV3-1/TRBV3-2 -
TGTGCCAGCAGCTCCCGGGACAGGGTAAATGGAAACACCATATATTTT CASSSRDRVNGNTIYF once TRBJ1-3 TRBV7-8 TRBD1
TGCGCCAGCAGCCAAGATGGGACAGGGGCCTACAATGAGCAGTTCTTC CASSQDGTGAYNEQFF - TRBJ2-1 TRBV4-3 TRBD1
TGTGCCAGCAGCACCCGTGGAGGGACCGGAAACACCATATATTTT CASSTRGGTGNTIYF - TRBJ1-3 TRBV9 -
TGCGCCAGCAGCTTGGCCACAGGGGTAAACATTCAGTACTTC CASSLATGVNIQYF - TRBJ2-4 TRBV5-1 TRBD1
TGTGCCAGCAACGTCGGGGGGCGCCCGGTAGAAAAACTGTTTTTT CASNVGGRPVEKLFF - TRBJ1-4 TRBV2 -
- CASSEFGEGSSHPNKAFF - TRBJ1-1 TRBV6-1 -
TGTGCCAGCAGTGGGGGACTAGCGAGAGGCCTCGACGAGCAGTACTTC CASSGGLARGLDEQYF - TRBJ2-7 TRBV2 TRBD2
TGTGCCAGCTCACCACTTCCCCCAGCGGGGGAAAACATTCAGTACTTC CASSPLPPAGENIQYF - TRBJ2-4 TRBV18 TRBD2
TGTGCCAGCAGCGTCGGACAGGGCGATAATCAGCCCCAGCATTTT CASSVGQGDNQPQHF - TRBJ1-5 TRBV9 TRBD1
TGTGCCAGCAGCAAGACAGGGGGCGCAACCTCACCCCTCCACTTT CASSKTGGATSPLHF - TRBJ1-6 TRBV6-5 TRBD1
TGTGCCAGCAGGCTAAGGGAGGCCACTGAAGCTTTCTTT CASRLREATEAFF once TRBJ1-1 TRBV12-3/TRBV12-4 -
TGTGCCAGTAGTCCCCACCTGAGGCGCCAGAACACTGAAGCTTTCTTT CASSPHLRRQNTEAFF - TRBJ1-1 TRBV19 -
TGTGCCAGCAGTTCCGGGACAGGGAGCAATCAGCCCCAGCATTTT CASSSGTGSNQPQHF - TRBJ1-5 TRBV6-5 TRBD1
TGTGCCAGCAGCGTGTCACTAGCGGGGGGGCTGAATGAGCAGTTCTTC CASSVSLAGGLNEQFF - TRBJ2-1 TRBV9 TRBD2
TGTGCCAGTAGCGCACAGGGGCATCCCACAGATACGCAGTATTTT CASSAQGHPTDTQYF - TRBJ2-3 TRBV19 TRBD1
TGTGCCAGTAGTATTGACAGGGGCTACACTGAAGCTTTCTTT CASSIDRGYTEAFF - TRBJ1-1 TRBV19 TRBD1
TGTGCCAGCAGTTACGAACACGCGAACACCGGGGAGCTGTTTTTT CASSYEHANTGELFF once TRBJ2-2 TRBV6-5 -
TGTGCCAGCAGCGAATGGGCAGGTGATTCACCCCTCCACTTT CASSEWAGDSPLHF - TRBJ1-6 TRBV2 -
TGTGCCAGCATTCAAGACGGCGTCGCTCCCGGGGAGACCCAGTACTTC CASIQDGVAPGETQYF - TRBJ2-5 TRBV2 -
TGTGCCAGCAGTGAAGACAGGGGGCTAATTCAGCCCCAGCATTTT CASSEDRGLIQPQHF - TRBJ1-5 TRBV6-1 TRBD1
TGTGCCAGCAGCCCAAACCAACAGGGTGGCTATGGCTACACCTTC CASSPNQQGGYGYTF - TRBJ1-2 TRBV11-2 -
TGTGCCAGCAGCTTGAGGGACAGGGAGGACACCTTC CASSLRDREDTF - TRBJ1-2 TRBV5-4 TRBD1
TGTGCCAGCAATTACCAGGGGGCGGAGGAAAAACTGTTTTTT CASNYQGAEEKLFF - TRBJ1-4 TRBV18 TRBD1
TGTGCCAGCAGTGTGGGACCGGGACAGGGGGCTGGCTACACCTTC CASSVGPGQGAGYTF - TRBJ1-2 TRBV25-1 TRBD1
TGTGCCAGCTTAAGCCCAGCGGGCGTGAACACTGAAGCTTTCTTT CASLSPAGVNTEAFF - TRBJ1-1 TRBV28 -
TGTGCCAGCAGCTTAGGTAGCGGAGAGACCCAGTACTTC CASSLGSGETQYF once TRBJ2-5 TRBV7-8 -
TGCAGCGCAGCCGGGACCGGGGAGCTGTTTTTT CSAAGTGELFF - TRBJ2-2 TRBV29-1 -
TGTGCCAGCAGCTTAAAACGTGCTAGAGAGCAGTACTTC CASSLKRAREQYF - TRBJ2-7 TRBV7-2 -
TGCAGCGCCGAAGGGGTTGGGACAGATACGCAGTATTTT CSAEGVGTDTQYF - TRBJ2-3 TRBV29-1 -
TGTGCCAGCGCTTCTATCGGGAGAATGGAAGCTTTCTTT CASASIGRMEAFF - TRBJ1-1 TRBV6-5 -
TGTGCCAGCAGCACCACCGGGACTACATACAATGAGCAGTTCTTC CASSTTGTTYNEQFF - TRBJ2-1 TRBV11-2 TRBD2
TGTGCCAGCAGCTCAGCGGGAGCATGGGATACGCAGTATTTT CASSSAGAWDTQYF - TRBJ2-3 TRBV6-5 TRBD2
TGTGCCAGCAGCACAGGGGGAGGAAACACCATATATTTT CASSTGGGNTIYF few TRBJ1-3 TRBV11-2 TRBD1